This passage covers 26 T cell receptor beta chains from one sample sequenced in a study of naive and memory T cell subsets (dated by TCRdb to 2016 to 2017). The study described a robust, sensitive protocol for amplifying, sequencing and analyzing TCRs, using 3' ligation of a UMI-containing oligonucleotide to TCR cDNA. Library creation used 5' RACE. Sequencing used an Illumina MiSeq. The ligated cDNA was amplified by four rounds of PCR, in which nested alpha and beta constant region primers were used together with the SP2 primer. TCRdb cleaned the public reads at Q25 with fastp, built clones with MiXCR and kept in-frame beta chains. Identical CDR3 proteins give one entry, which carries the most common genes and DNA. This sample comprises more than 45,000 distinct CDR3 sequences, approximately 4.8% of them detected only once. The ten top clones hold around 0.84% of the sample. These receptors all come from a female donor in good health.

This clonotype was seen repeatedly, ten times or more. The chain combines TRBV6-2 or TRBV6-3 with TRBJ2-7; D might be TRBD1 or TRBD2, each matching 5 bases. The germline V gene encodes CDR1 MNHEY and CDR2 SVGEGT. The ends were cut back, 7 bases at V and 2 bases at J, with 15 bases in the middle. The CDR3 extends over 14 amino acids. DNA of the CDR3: TGTGCCAGCATGGAAAGGGGACCCCCCTACGAGCAGTACTTC. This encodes CASMERGPPYEQYF.

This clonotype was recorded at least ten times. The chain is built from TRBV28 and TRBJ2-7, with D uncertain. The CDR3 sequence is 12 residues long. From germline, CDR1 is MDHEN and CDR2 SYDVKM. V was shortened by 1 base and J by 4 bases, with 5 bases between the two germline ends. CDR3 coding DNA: TGTGCCAGCAGTTTATATAGTTACGAGCAGTACTTC. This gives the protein CASSLYSYEQYF.

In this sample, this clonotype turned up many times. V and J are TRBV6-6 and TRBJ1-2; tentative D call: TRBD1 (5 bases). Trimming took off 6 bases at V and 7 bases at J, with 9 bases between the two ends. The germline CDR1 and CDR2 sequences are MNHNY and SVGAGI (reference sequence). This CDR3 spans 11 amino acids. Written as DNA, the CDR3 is TGTGCCAGCAGCCAGGGTGGTGGCTACACCTTC. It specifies CASSQGGGYTF.

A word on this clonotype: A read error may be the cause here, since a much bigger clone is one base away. As DNA, the CDR3 is TGCAGTGCTAGAGATCTTCCCCGAGACTATGGCTACACCTTC. Its protein product is CSARDLPRDYGYTF. The chain links TRBV20-1 to TRBJ1-2, with unresolved D. This CDR3 contains 14 residues. V was shortened by 0 bases and J by 3 bases, with 11 bases between the two germline ends. CDR1 is DFQATT and CDR2 is SNEGSKA in the germline V gene (reference sequence).

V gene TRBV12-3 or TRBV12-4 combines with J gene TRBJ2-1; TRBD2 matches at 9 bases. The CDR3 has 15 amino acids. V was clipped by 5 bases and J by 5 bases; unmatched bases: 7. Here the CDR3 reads CASSLSGRVHNEQFF. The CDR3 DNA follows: TGTGCCAGCAGTCTTAGCGGGAGAGTCCACAATGAGCAGTTCTTC.

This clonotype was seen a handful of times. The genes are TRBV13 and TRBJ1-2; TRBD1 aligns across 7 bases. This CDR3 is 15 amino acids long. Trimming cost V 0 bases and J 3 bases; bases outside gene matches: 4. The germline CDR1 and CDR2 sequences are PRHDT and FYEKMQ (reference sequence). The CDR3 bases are TGTGCCAGCAGCTTAGGACAGGGGATCGACTATGGCTACACCTTC. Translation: CASSLGQGIDYGYTF.

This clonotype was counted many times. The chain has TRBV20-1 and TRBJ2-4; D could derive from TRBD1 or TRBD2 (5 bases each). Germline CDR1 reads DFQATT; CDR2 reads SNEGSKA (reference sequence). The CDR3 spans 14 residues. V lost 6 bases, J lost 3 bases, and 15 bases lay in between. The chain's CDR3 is CSATHPRGKNIQYF. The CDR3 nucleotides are TGCAGTGCCACTCATCCGAGGGGCAAAAACATTCAGTACTTC.

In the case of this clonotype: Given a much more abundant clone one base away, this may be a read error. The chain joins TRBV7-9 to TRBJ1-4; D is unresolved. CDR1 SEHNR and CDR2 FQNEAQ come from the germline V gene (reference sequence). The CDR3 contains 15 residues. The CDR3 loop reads CASSEASATNEKLLF. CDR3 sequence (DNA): TGTGCCAGCAGCGAAGCGAGTGCAACTAATGAAAAACTGTTATTT.

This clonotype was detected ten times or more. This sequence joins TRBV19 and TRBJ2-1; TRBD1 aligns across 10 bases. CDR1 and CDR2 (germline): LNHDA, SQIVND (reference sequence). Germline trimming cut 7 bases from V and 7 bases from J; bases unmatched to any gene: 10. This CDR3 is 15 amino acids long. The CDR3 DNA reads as TGTGCCAGTAACGCGGGACAGGGGCGCAGGAATGAGCAGTTCTTC. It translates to CASNAGQGRRNEQFF.

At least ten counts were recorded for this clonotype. The CDR3, as DNA: TGTGCCAGCAGCTTCCAGGGGGTTGGGGAGACCCAGTACTTC. This gives the protein CASSFQGVGETQYF. The V gene is TRBV7-9, the J gene TRBJ2-5; 7 nucleotides align to TRBD1. This CDR3 contains 14 residues. Per the germline V gene, CDR1 is SEHNR and CDR2 is FQNEAQ (reference sequence). V gave up 3 bases and J gave up 5 bases; unmatched junction bases: 6.

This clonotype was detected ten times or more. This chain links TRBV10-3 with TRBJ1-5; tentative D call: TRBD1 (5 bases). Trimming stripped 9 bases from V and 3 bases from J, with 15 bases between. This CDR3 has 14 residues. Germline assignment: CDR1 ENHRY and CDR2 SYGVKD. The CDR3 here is CAIAEGRDNQPQHF. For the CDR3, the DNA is TGTGCCATTGCCGAAGGCAGGGACAATCAGCCCCAGCATTTT.

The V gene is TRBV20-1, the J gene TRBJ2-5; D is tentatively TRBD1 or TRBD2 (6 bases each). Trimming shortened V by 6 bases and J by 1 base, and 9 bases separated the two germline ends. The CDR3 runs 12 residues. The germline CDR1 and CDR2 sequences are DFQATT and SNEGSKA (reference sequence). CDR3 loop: CSAGGRQETQYF. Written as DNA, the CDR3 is TGCAGTGCGGGGGGCCGCCAAGAGACCCAGTACTTC.

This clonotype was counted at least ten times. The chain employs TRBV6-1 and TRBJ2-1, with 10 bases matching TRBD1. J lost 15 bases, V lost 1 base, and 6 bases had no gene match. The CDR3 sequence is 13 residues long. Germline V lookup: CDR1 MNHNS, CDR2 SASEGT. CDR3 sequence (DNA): TGTGCCAGCAGTGAAGTCATGGGGGACAGGGGGTTCTTC. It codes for CASSEVMGDRGFF.

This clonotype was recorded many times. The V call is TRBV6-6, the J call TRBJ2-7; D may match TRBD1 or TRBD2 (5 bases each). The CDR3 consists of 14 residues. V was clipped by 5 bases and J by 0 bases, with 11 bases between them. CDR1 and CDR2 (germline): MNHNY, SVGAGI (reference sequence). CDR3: CASSGDGSSYEQYF. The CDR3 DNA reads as TGTGCCAGCAGTGGGGACGGAAGCTCCTACGAGCAGTACTTC.

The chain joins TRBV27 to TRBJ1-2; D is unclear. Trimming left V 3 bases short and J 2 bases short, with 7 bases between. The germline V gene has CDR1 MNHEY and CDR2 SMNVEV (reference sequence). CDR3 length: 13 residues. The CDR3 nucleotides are TGTGCCAGCAGTTTTCGAGAGAACTATGGCTACACCTTC. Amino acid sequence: CASSFRENYGYTF.

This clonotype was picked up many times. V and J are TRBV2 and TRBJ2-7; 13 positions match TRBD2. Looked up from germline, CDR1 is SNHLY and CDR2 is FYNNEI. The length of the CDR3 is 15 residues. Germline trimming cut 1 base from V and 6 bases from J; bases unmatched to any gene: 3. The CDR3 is CASSEGLAGGGEQYF. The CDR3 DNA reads TGTGCCAGCAGTGAAGGACTAGCGGGAGGCGGCGAGCAGTACTTC.

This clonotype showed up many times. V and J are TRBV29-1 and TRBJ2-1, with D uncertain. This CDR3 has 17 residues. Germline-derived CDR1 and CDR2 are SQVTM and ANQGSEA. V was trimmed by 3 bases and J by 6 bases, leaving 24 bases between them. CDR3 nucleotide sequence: TGCAGCGTTGAGTGGGTGACTCGCGCCTCTTATTCCAATGAGCAGTTCTTC. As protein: CSVEWVTRASYSNEQFF.

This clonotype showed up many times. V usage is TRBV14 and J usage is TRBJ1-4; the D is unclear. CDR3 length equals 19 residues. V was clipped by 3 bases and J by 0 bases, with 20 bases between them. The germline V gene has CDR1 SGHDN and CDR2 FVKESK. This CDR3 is CASSHRPPYGRATNEKLFF. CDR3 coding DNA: TGTGCCAGCAGCCACCGCCCGCCCTACGGTAGGGCAACTAATGAAAAACTGTTTTTT. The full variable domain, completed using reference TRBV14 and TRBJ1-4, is EAGVTQFPSHSVIEKGQTVTLRCDPISGHDNLYWYRRVMGKEIKFLLHFVKESKQDESGMPNNRFLAERTGGTYSTLKVQPAELEDSGVYFCASSHRPPYGRATNEKLFFGSGTQLSVL.

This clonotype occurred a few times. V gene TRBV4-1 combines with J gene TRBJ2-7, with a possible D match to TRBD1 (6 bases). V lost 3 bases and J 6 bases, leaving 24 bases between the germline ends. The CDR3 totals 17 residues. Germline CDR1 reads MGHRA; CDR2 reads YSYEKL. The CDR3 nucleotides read TGCGCCAGCAGCCAGAACCCTTACAGGGCGGATGGTCTCGAGCAGTACTTC. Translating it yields CASSQNPYRADGLEQYF.

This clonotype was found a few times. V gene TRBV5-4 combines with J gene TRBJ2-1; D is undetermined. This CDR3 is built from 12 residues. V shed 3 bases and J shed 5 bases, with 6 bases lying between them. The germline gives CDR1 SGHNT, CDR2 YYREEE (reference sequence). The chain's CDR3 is CASSSGNNEQFF. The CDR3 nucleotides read TGTGCCAGCAGCTCCGGCAACAATGAGCAGTTCTTC.

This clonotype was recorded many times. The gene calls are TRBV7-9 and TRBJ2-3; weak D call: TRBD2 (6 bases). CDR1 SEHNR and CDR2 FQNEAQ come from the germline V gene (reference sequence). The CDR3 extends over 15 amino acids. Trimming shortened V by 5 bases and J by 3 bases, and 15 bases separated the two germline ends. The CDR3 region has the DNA TGTGCCAGCAGCCCCGGGAGTGAGGGGACAGATACGCAGTATTTT. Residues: CASSPGSEGTDTQYF. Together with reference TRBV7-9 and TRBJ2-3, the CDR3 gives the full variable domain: DTGVSQNPRHKITKRGQNVTFRCDPISEHNRLYWYRQTLGQGPEFLTYFQNEAQLEKSRLLSDRFSAERPKGSFSTLEIQRTEQGDSAMYLCASSPGSEGTDTQYFGPGTRLTVL.

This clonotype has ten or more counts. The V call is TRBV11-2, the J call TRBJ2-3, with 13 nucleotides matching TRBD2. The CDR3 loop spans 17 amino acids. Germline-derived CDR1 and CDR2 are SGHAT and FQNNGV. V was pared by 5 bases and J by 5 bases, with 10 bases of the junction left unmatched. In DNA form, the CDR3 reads TGTGCCAGCAGCACCCGGACTAGCGGGAGTAGGAAAGATACGCAGTATTTT. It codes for CASSTRTSGSRKDTQYF.

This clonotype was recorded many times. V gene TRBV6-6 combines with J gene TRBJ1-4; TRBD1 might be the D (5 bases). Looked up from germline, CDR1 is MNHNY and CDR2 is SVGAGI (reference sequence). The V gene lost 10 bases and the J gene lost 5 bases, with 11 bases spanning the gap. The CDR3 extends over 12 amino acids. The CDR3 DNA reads TGTGCCACCACTTACAGGAATGAAAAACTGTTTTTT. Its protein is CATTYRNEKLFF.

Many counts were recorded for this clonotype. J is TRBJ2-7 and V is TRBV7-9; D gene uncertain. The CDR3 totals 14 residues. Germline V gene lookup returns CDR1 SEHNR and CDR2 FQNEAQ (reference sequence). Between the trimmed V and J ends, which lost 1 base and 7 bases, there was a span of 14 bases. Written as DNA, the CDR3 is TGTGCCAGCAGCTTAGACGAAGTTTCCCTGGAGCAGTACTTC. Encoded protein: CASSLDEVSLEQYF.

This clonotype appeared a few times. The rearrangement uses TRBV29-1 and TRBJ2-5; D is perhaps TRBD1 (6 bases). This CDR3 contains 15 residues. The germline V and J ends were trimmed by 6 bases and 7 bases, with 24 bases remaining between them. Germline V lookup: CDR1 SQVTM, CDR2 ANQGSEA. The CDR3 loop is CSVTPESDRPWTQYF. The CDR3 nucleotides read TGCAGCGTCACGCCGGAATCCGACAGGCCGTGGACCCAGTACTTC.

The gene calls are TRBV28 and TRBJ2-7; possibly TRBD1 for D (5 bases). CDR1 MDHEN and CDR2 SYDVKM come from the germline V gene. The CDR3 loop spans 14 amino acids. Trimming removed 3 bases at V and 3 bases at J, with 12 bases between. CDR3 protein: CASSLGPSYYEQYF. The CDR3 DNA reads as TGTGCCAGCAGTTTGGGGCCCTCCTACTACGAGCAGTACTTC.